The T cell receptor (beta chain) under discussion was sequenced for a study of blood T cell repertoires in COVID-19. Study details: COVID-19 samples, acute and convalescent, were from the United States, Italy and Spain. The cDNA or gDNA used as material had been derived from T cells, B-cell-depleted T cells, or PBMCs.

How the authors handled the data: Scientists estimated how many nucleated cells there were by amplifying reference gene primers. Clones were sequenced by immunoSEQ multiplex PCR, and TCRdb holds only the in-frame ones, with some missing. V, J and clone size were drawn from that table, and D and trimming were deduced from the DNA. The sample has 110,000 or so clones, roughly 90% seen once. Sequences were obtained from peripheral blood. This clonotype was obtained from a human donor in a cohort sampled during active COVID-19.

CDR3 DNA: TGTGCCACTGAAAACCAGGGGAACACTGAAGCTTTCTTT. Residues: CATENQGNTEAFF. V gene TRBV19 combines with J gene TRBJ1-1; tentative D call: TRBD1 (5 bases). Germline CDR1 reads LNHDA; CDR2 reads SQIVND (reference sequence). Trimming took 10 bases from V and 1 from J, leaving 13 bases between them. The CDR3 length is 13 residues.